The clone carrying this TCR beta chain was counted at least ten times. What it recognizes is unknown. The data originate from a study of prognosis after radiotherapy for stage I lung cancer. Overall study context: Several patients had oligometastatic NSCLC after their primary tumor was surgically resected, and 15 or so patients had newly diagnosed primary stage I lung tumors. Study-wide findings and caveats: A difference in TRBV and TRBJ gene usage was reportedly seen between patients with and without metastases.

From genomic DNA, two-round multiplex PCR was used to amplify TCR beta CDR3. First-round PCR employed TRBV- and TRBJ-specific primers for each gene. TCRdb independently ran MiXCR on the multiplex PCR reads; one entry per CDR3 protein. Altogether approximately 17,000 distinct CDR3 sequences are present, around 40% being singletons, with the ten largest covering under 40%. The blood draw at each of two time points yielded approximately 6 milliliters of peripheral blood. With V trimmed by 5 bases and J by 6 bases, 7 bases remained unmatched. In germline, CDR1 is SQVTM, CDR2 ANQGSEA. The CDR3 spans 14 residues.

The J gene is TRBJ2-3, the V gene TRBV29-1, with 11 bases fitting TRBD2. The receptor's source is a donor older than 45 with non-small cell lung cancer. The sequences come from PBMCs, collected before or after stereotactic body radiation therapy (not recorded which). CDR3 nucleotides: TGCAGCGTTCGCACTAGCGGGGGTGTGGATACGCAGTATTTT. It specifies CSVRTSGGVDTQYF.